This T cell receptor (beta chain) was captured by sequencing in a study of T-cell reconstitution after alpha-beta-depleted transplantation in children. Unique molecular identifiers featured in how the TCRbeta library was prepared. TCRdb re-analysed the PCR reads in MiXCR, keeping a single row per CDR3 protein. The data show around 450,000 distinct CDR3 sequences, over 9.5% seen once. Overall study findings and caveats: Recipient T cells and thymic progenitors that survived were the source of the high TCRbeta diversity seen at day 60 in some patients. After transplant, at about two months, alpha-beta T cells were reportedly derived from several hundred expanded graft clones.

About this clonotype itself: Its matching antigen is unknown.

This sequence was found in a child between 2 and 9 years old with inherited bone marrow failure, due to receive a stem cell transplant. The material was PBMCs, obtained before TCRalphabeta/CD19-depleted stem cell transplant.

The CDR3 sequence is CAWKGTNYNEQFF. In nucleotides, the CDR3 is TGTGCCTGGAAGGGGACTAATTACAATGAGCAGTTCTTC. The V gene is TRBV30, the J gene TRBJ2-1; TRBD2 matches at 7 bases. The J segment lost 4 bases and the V segment lost 4 bases, leaving 4 bases of the junction unmatched. In germline, CDR1 is GTSNPN, CDR2 SVGIG (reference sequence). The CDR3 has 13 residues. Combining the CDR3 with reference TRBV30 and TRBJ2-1 gives the whole variable domain SQTIHQWPATLVQPVGSPLSLECTVEGTSNPNLYWYRQAAGRGLQLLFYSVGIGQISSEVPQNLSASRPQDRQFILSSKKLLLSDSGFYLCAWKGTNYNEQFFGPGTRLTVL.